Following are 10 T cell receptor beta chains from one sample sequenced in a study of T cells in Graves' hyperthyroidism and ophthalmopathy. From RNA transcripts, TCR beta CDR3 regions were amplified. A first-round RT-PCR of the TCR CDR3 used the HTBI primer set. TCRdb redid the calling of the multiplex PCR reads with MiXCR, one entry per CDR3 protein. The sample shows a few hundred thousand distinct CDR3 sequences, about 43% of them seen only once. What was sequenced was peripheral blood or thyroid tissue (not recorded which). These receptors were obtained from an adult woman with Graves' disease, either hyperthyroidism or ophthalmopathy (not recorded which).

This clonotype was seen repeatedly, ten times or more. J is TRBJ1-2 and V is TRBV9, with D unresolved. Trimming left V 4 bases short and J 6 bases short, with 19 bases between. This CDR3 is built from 15 residues. Germline CDR1 and CDR2: SGDLS and YYNGEE. CDR3 loop: CASSLLYPQVDGYTF. CDR3 nucleotides: TGTGCCAGCAGCCTGCTCTACCCTCAGGTAGATGGCTACACCTTC. Complete variable domain (other parts from reference TRBV9 and TRBJ1-2): DSGVTQTPKHLITATGQRVTLRCSPRSGDLSVYWYQQSLDQGLQFLIQYYNGEERAKGNILERFSAQQFPDLHSELNLSSLELGDSALYFCASSLLYPQVDGYTFGSGTRLTVV.

The count of this clonotype is one. The CDR3, as DNA: TGCGCCAGTCAAGAACGGGGTTGGCAAGAGACCCAGTACTTC. Its protein product is CASQERGWQETQYF. V and J are TRBV10-2 and TRBJ2-5; perhaps TRBD2 as D (5 bases). Germline V gene sequence: CDR1 WSHSY, CDR2 SAAADI. The CDR3 is 14 residues long. Trimming stripped 9 bases from V and 2 bases from J, with 16 bases between.

The chain uses TRBV10-3 and TRBJ2-2; TRBD2 aligns across 8 bases. Germline V gene sequence: CDR1 ENHRY, CDR2 SYGVKD. J lost 7 bases, V lost 8 bases, and 12 bases had no gene match. This CDR3 region has 15 residues. DNA for the CDR3: TGTGCCATCCGGGGGACGGGGGGGACTATCGGGGAGCTGTTTTTT. Protein sequence: CAIRGTGGTIGELFF.

A note on this clonotype: One end of the junction does not line up with germline, which may come from a read error. The chain uses TRBV29-1 and TRBJ1-1; D is uncertain. This CDR3 comprises 14 residues. Germline V gene lookup returns CDR1 SQVTM and CDR2 ANQGSEA. CDR3 in DNA: TGTGCCAGCAGCGAGGGAACTGGGGAAACTGAAGCTTTCTTT. As protein: CASSEGTGETEAFF.

The chain combines TRBV9 with TRBJ1-2; unclear D gene. The germline CDR1 and CDR2 sequences are SGDLS and YYNGEE. V lost 5 bases and J 4 bases, leaving 15 bases between the germline ends. The CDR3 extends over 14 amino acids. Here the CDR3 DNA reads TGTGCCAGCAGGGCCGAGGGAGGCGGCTATGGCTACACCTTC. Its protein product is CASRAEGGGYGYTF.

Details on this clonotype: The junction does not match germline at one end; this may be a read error. This chain uses TRBV10-3 with TRBJ2-5; 8 nucleotides align to TRBD1. This CDR3 contains 16 residues. The germline CDR1 and CDR2 sequences are ENHRY and SYGVKD. The CDR3 sequence is CAISDNTQGAQGTQYF. CDR3 coding DNA: TGTGCCATCAGCGATAACACGCAGGGGGCTCAAGGGACCCAGTACTTC.

The J gene is TRBJ1-1, the V gene TRBV10-3; the D gene is possibly TRBD1 (5 bases). Trimming stripped 0 bases from V and 6 bases from J, with 11 bases between. The CDR3 consists of 14 residues. The germline V gene has CDR1 ENHRY and CDR2 SYGVKD. DNA for the CDR3: TGTGCCATCAGTGAGTCGGGGGGGGTCCCTGAAGCTTTCTTT. As protein: CAISESGGVPEAFF.

This clonotype was recorded at least ten times. The J gene is TRBJ1-2, the V gene TRBV14; no clear D gene. CDR3 length: 14 amino acids. Looked up from germline, CDR1 is SGHDN and CDR2 is FVKESK. V was pared by 0 bases and J by 4 bases, with 9 bases between. The chain's CDR3 is CASSQDGILYGYTF. The CDR3 DNA reads TGTGCCAGCAGCCAAGATGGGATCCTCTATGGCTACACCTTC.

The table lists this clonotype with many counts. The chain links TRBV7-2 to TRBJ2-7; D is perhaps TRBD2 (5 bases). V was clipped by 5 bases and J by 2 bases, with 16 bases between them. This CDR3 contains 15 residues. Germline CDR1 reads SGHTA; CDR2 reads FQGNSA. In DNA, the CDR3 is TGTGCCAGCAGCCTGAGCCCAAGCGGACCCTACGAGCAGTACTTC. Protein product: CASSLSPSGPYEQYF.

There are many counts of this clonotype. This chain joins TRBV7-6 and TRBJ1-1; perhaps TRBD1 as D (5 bases). CDR1 is SGHVS and CDR2 is FNYEAQ in the germline V gene. Trimming pared 1 base from V and 0 bases from J, leaving 6 bases between. This CDR3 region has 14 residues. CDR3: CASSLGQMNTEAFF. The CDR3 coding sequence is TGTGCCAGCAGCTTAGGACAGATGAACACTGAAGCTTTCTTT.